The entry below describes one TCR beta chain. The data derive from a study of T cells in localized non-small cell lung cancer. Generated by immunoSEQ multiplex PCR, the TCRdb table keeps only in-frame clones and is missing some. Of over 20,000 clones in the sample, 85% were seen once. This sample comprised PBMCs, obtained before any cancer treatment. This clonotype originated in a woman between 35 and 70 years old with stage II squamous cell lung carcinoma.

CDR3 protein: CASSQGEETGDEQYF. The CDR3 region has the DNA TGTGCCAGCAGCCAAGGAGAAGAGACAGGTGACGAGCAGTACTTC. The rearrangement uses TRBV4-2 and TRBJ2-7; possibly TRBD1 for D (6 bases). V was shortened by 1 base and J by 5 bases, with 15 bases between the two germline ends. Looked up from germline, CDR1 is LGHNA and CDR2 is YNFKEQ. The CDR3 is made up of 15 amino acids.